This T cell receptor (beta chain) emerged from a study of shared T cell receptors in the human thymus. Germline loops: CDR1 KGHSH, CDR2 LQKENI. V was shortened by 0 bases and J by 1 base, with 28 bases between the two germline ends. The CDR3 extends over 21 amino acids. Profiled with immunoSEQ multiplex PCR; TCRdb holds only in-frame clones, not every one. This table has 700,000 or so clones, 70% to 90% appearing once. A further study also used this sample, focusing on human thymus T cells. This second study notes: Finnish infants who were healthy and having corrective surgery for congenital heart defects made up the donors. Both thymic and peripheral blood repertoires showed apparently biased V and J usage. Overlap was high between thymic repertoires from unrelated individuals, as reported in related research.

This receptor was obtained from a girl younger than two with a congenital heart defect. Sequencing used thymocytes. This chain joins TRBV18 and TRBJ2-7, with TRBD2 as a possible D gene (6 bases). The CDR3 DNA is TGTGCCAGCTCACCACCTATAGTGGGGGGTTTAACTAAAACAAATTCCTACGAGCAGTACTTC. Its translation is CASSPPIVGGLTKTNSYEQYF.